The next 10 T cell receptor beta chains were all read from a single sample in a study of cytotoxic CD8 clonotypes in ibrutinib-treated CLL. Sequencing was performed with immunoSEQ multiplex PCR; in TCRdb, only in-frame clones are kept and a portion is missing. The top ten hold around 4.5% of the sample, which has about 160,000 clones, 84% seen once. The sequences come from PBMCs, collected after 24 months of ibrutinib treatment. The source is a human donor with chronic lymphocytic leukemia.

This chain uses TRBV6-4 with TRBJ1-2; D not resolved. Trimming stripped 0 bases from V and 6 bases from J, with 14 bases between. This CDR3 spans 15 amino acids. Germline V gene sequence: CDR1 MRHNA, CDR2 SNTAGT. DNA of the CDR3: TGTGCCAGCAGTGACTCGGGCAGCGCGGCTCATGGCTACACCTTC. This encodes CASSDSGSAAHGYTF.

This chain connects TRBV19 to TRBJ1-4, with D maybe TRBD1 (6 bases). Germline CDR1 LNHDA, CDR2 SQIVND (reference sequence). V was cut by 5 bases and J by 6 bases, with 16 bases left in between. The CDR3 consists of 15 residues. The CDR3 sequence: CASSPVRGGDEKLFF. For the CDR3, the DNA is TGTGCCAGTAGTCCCGTCAGGGGTGGGGATGAAAAACTGTTTTTT.

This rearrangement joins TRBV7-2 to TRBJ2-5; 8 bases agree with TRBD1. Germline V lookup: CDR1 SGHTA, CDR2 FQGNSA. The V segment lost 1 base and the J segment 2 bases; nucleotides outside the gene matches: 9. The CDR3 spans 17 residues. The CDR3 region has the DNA TGTGCCAGCAGCTTAGGAGTGACAGGGGCCCATCAAGAGACCCAGTACTTC. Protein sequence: CASSLGVTGAHQETQYF.

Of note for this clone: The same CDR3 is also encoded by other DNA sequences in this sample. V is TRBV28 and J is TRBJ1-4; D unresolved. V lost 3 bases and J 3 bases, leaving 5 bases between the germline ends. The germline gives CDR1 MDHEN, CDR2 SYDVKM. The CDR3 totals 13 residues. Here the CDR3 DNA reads TGTGCCAGCAGTTTGTGGGCTAATGAAAAACTGTTTTTT. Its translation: CASSLWANEKLFF.

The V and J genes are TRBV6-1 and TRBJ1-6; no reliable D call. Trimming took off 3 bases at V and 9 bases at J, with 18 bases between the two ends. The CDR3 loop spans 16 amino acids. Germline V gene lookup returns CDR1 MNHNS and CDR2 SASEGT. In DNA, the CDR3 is TGTGCCAGCAGTGACCGGCGGGAGTCTCGCAGTTCACCCCTCCACTTT. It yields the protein CASSDRRESRSSPLHF.

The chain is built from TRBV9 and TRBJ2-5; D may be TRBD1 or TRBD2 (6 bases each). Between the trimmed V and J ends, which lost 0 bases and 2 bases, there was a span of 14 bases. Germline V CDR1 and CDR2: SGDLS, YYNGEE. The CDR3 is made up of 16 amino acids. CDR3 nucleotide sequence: TGTGCCAGCAGCGTAGCTCCCGGAGGGGGGCAAGAGACCCAGTACTTC. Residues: CASSVAPGGGQETQYF.

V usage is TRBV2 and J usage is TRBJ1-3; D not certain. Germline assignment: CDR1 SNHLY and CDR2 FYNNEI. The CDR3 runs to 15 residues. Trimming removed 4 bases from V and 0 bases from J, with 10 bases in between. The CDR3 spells CASSVAGPSGNTIYF. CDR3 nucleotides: TGTGCCAGCAGTGTGGCAGGCCCCTCTGGAAACACCATATATTTT.

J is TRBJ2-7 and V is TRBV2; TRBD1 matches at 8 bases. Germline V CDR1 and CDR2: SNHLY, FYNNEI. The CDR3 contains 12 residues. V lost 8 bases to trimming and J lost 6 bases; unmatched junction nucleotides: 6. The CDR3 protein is CASLDRVSEQYF. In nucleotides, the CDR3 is TGTGCCAGCCTGGACAGGGTTTCCGAGCAGTACTTC.

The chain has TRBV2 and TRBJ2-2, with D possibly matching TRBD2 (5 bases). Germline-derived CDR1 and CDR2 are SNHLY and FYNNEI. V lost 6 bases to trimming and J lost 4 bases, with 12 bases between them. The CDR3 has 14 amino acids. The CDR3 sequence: CASRGERGTGELFF. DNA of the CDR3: TGTGCCAGCAGGGGAGAGCGCGGCACCGGGGAGCTGTTTTTT.

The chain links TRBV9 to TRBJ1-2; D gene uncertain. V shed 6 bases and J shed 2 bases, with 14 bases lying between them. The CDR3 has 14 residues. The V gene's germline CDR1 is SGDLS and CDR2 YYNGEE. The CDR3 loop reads CASTLGELNYGYTF. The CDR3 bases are TGTGCCAGCACCCTCGGGGAGCTAAACTATGGCTACACCTTC.